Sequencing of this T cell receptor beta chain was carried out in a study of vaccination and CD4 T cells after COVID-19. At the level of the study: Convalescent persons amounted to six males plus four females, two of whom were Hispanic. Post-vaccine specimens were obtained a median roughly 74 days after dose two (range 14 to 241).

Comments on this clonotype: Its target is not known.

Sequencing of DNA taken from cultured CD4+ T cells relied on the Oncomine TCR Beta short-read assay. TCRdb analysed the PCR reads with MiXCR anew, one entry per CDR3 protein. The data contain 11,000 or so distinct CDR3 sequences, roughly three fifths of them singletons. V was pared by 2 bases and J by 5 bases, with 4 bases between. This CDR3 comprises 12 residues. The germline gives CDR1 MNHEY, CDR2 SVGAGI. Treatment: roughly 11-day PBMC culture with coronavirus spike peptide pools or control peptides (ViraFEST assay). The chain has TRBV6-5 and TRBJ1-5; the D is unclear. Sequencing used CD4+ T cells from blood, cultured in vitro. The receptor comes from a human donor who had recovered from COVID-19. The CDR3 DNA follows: TGTGCCAGCAGTTACACCGATCAGCCCCAGCATTTT. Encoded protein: CASSYTDQPQHF.